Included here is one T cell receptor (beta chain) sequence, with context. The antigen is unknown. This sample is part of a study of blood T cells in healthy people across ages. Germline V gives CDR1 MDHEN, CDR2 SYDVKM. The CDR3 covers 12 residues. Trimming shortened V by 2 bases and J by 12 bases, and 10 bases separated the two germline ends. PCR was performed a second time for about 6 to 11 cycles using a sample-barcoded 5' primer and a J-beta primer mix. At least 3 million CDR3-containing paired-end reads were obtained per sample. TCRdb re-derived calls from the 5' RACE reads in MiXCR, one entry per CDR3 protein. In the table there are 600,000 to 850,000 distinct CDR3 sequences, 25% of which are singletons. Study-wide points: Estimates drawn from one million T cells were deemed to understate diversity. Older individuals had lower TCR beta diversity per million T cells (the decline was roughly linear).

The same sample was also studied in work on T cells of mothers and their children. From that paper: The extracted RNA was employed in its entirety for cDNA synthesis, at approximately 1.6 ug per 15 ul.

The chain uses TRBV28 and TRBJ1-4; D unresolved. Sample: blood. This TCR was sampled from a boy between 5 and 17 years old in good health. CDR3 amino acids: CASSLDGHELFF. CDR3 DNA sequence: TGTGCCAGCAGTTTAGACGGGCATGAACTGTTTTTT.